This T cell receptor (beta chain) was retrieved from a study of cytomegalovirus exposure and HLA in healthy donors. Study summary: Unique TCRs from HLA-typed donors, about 78 million of them, were held in an early data release.

As concerns this clone: Antigen unknown.

V was shortened by 1 base and J by 1 base, with 9 bases between the two germline ends. Germline assignment: CDR1 MNHNS and CDR2 SASEGT. This CDR3 has 15 residues. In the PCR, 60 Vbeta and 13 Jbeta primers were used. TCRdb keeps only in-frame clones here, not all; method: immunoSEQ multiplex PCR. The data show approximately 100,000 clones, around four fifths seen once. Study conclusions and caveats: Later genetic work tied a missense DCLRE1C variant to beta-chain V and J trimming. The authors later found most CMV-associated TCR beta chains appeared HLA-restricted. It is likely that the observed cluster of highly shared sequence variants was a sequencing artifact.

The V gene is TRBV6-1, the J gene TRBJ2-3; perhaps TRBD1 as D (6 bases). The sequence was collected from a man aged 35-49 years in good health and CMV-seronegative. What was sequenced was PBMCs. The chain's CDR3 is CASSEETGGTDTQYF. Written as DNA, the CDR3 is TGTGCCAGCAGTGAAGAGACAGGAGGCACAGATACGCAGTATTTT.